This paragraph reports one T cell receptor beta chain. The table lists this clonotype with a count of one. This clone's antigen is unknown. No qualities accompany the bases; no much larger clone lies one base away. One read is thin evidence. The entry originates in a study of T cells in Graves' hyperthyroidism and ophthalmopathy (dated by TCRdb to between 2019 and 2020). Context from the whole study: Peripheral blood was sampled at the time of initial diagnosis, prior to any treatment. The approximately 95 discovery patients were divided at random into training and test sets in a 7:3 ratio. To identify TCR V-J signatures that set the groups apart, the researchers used a discovery cohort of more than 95 patients, made up of around 40 with Graves' ophthalmopathy and about 60 with stable Graves' hyperthyroidism. Prospective prediction of ophthalmopathy was tested in an independent validation cohort of some 20 hyperthyroidism patients and 15 to 17 patients who later progressed to ophthalmopathy. The paper reports TCR Vbeta CDR3 sequencing of some 140 peripheral blood samples: some 44 ophthalmopathy, about 75 hyperthyroidism and about 17 progressor patients. Once sampling was done, hyperthyroidism patients were given methimazole at a starting dose of 30 mg daily, whereas ophthalmopathy patients were given high-dose intravenous methylprednisolone. In about 6 Graves' hyperthyroidism patients, the study also compared T-cell repertoires from thyroid tissue with T-cell repertoires from blood.

Amplification of TCR beta CDR3 regions was carried out from RNA transcripts. The TCR CDR3 was subjected to a first round of RT-PCR using the HTBI primer set and the Qiagen OneStep RT-PCR kit. The libraries were constructed in a second round of multiplex PCR and then size-selected and purified. The libraries were sequenced on an Illumina HiSeq2000 using paired-end 100 bp reads. In the authors' own workflow: SOAPnuke was used to process the raw data, removing reads that contained adapters or uncalled bases, had a mean Phred below 15, or lacked an exact match to the constant primer or identifier. High-quality paired reads were merged with COPE v1.2.5, and unique nucleotide sequences were defined as clonotypes. MiTCR v1.1 was used to align clonotypes to the IMGT TRBV, TRBD and TRBJ reference segments. The analysis included only V-J combinations with a frequency above 0.0001, which together covered roughly 99% of the repertoires. The TCS score was defined as F50 (clonal expansion) divided by E x V (chaos), with BLOSUM62-based TCRdist calculated between CDR3 peptides within each V-J. Welch's t-statistics and random forest reduced some 510 V-J features to roughly 13, which were used in a naive Bayes classifier (R e1071). The public sequencing data were trimmed at Q25 with fastp and processed into clonotypes with MiXCR by TCRdb, which kept only in-frame beta chains. When rows share a CDR3 protein, they turn into one entry using the most common DNA and genes. The V and J calls reflect TCRdb's pipeline rather than the authors' work. The sample table contains hundreds of thousands of distinct CDR3 sequences; only one count was recorded for just under 20% of them. Roughly 44% of the sample is in the top ten clones.

Ophthalmopathy patients had moderately to severely active disease, Clinical Activity Score of at least 3, NOSPECS grade of at least 4, and duration under 3 months. The study excluded patients with uncontrolled infections, other autoimmune diseases, pregnancy or lactation. Diagnoses relied on clinical symptoms, serum thyroxine and TRAb, thyroid ultrasound and orbital computed tomography. PBMCs were separated from under 12 ml of fresh peripheral blood using Ficoll-Paque density gradient centrifugation. Trizol reagent was used to extract total RNA, and RNA quality was then checked on an Agilent 2100 Bioanalyzer. The paper's findings and limits, for the study overall: Most expanded thyroid clonotypes (frequency above 0.001) were also found in blood, which suggests that blood repertoires may mirror thyroid immune responses. Sample size was not statistically predetermined, and investigators were not blinded to group allocation. A 13 V-J signature model separated ophthalmopathy from stable hyperthyroidism, with around 91% sensitivity and around 84% specificity in cross-validation and 80%/75% in testing. In validation, progression to ophthalmopathy was predicted by the model with 70.59% sensitivity and around 76% specificity, a median of 6.5 months before onset.

At the junction V is shortened by 4 bases and J by 4 bases, with 11 bases in between. The germline V gene (reference sequence) provides CDR1 PRHDT and CDR2 FYEKMQ. The CDR3 goes from the cysteine to the phenylalanine over 14 residues. Solely the CDR3 DNA is kept, with 42 bases framed from the first base. The clonotype comes from a man aged 35-49 years with Graves' ophthalmopathy. The chain links TRBV13 with TRBJ2-1, with the D gene call left open. The sequenced material came from blood. The DNA is TGTGCCAGCAGCTCCGGGTGGGGTTACAATGAGCAGTTCTTC. It translates to CASSSGWGYNEQFF.